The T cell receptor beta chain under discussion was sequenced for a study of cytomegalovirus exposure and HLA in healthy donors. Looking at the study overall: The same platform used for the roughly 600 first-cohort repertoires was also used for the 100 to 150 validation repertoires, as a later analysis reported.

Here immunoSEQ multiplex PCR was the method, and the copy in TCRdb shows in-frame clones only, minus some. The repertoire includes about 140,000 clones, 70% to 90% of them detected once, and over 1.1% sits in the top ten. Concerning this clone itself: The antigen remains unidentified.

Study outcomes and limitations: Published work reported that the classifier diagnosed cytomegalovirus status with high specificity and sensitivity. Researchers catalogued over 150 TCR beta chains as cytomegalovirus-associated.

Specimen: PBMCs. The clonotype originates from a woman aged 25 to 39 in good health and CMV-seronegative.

This CDR3 reads CASSLGGGGNIQYF. CDR3 sequence (DNA): TGTGCCAGCAGCTTGGGTGGCGGGGGAAACATTCAGTACTTC. V gene TRBV5-6 combines with J gene TRBJ2-4; 7 bases fit TRBD2. Germline V gene data show CDR1 as SGHDT and CDR2 as YYEEEE. The ends lost 0 bases at V and 6 bases at J; junction bases unmatched: 3. This CDR3 is built from 14 residues.